Following are 10 T cell receptor beta chains from one sample sequenced in a study of Ad26.COV2.S vaccination and SARS-CoV-2 variants. The protocol was immunoSEQ multiplex PCR, while the TCRdb copy is restricted to in-frame clones and leaves out a portion. Of around 450,000 clones listed, roughly 90% are singletons. As for treatment: around 19 received Ad26.COV2.S at low or high dose, single or two shots; about five received placebo; per-sample allocation not given. Repertoires come from day 63 after the first vaccine or placebo injection. This sample comprised peripheral blood, obtained in a trial of Ad26.COV2.S vaccine versus placebo. Receptor source: a person aged 18-65 years who received the Ad26.COV2.S COVID-19 vaccine or a placebo.

The chain combines TRBV6-5 with TRBJ1-1; the match to TRBD1 covers 9 bases. CDR1 and CDR2 (germline): MNHEY, SVGAGI. The CDR3 covers 15 residues. V trimming: 6 bases; J trimming: 3 bases; junction bases outside the gene matches: 8. The CDR3 loop is CASRRTGVVDTEAFF. The CDR3 DNA reads as TGTGCCAGCAGAAGGACAGGGGTTGTAGACACTGAAGCTTTCTTT.

CDR3 DNA sequence: TGTGCCACCAGTGATCCAAATTCTGGGGCCAACGTCCTGACTTTC. This translates into CATSDPNSGANVLTF. This chain uses TRBV24-1 with TRBJ2-6; D is uncertain. Trimming left V 3 bases short and J 1 base short, with 6 bases between. CDR1 is KGHDR, CDR2 SFDVKD, per germline. This CDR3 comprises 15 residues.

The CDR3: CAWNAATGDGLNTEAFF. DNA for the CDR3: TGTGCCTGGAACGCGGCTACAGGGGACGGTTTGAACACTGAAGCTTTCTTT. This chain connects TRBV30 to TRBJ1-1, with 7 nucleotides matching TRBD1. The CDR3 runs to 17 residues. After removal of 4 bases from V and 0 bases from J, the junction contained 14 bases not matched to a gene. Per the germline V gene, CDR1 is GTSNPN and CDR2 is SVGIG (reference sequence).

The chain employs TRBV4-1 and TRBJ1-1; D gene unclear. CDR3 size: 13 residues. Germline-derived CDR1 and CDR2 are MGHRA and YSYEKL. V lost 2 bases, J lost 0 bases, and 4 bases lay in between. The CDR3 sequence: CASSQTLNTEAFF. The CDR3 DNA reads as TGCGCCAGCAGCCAAACCCTGAACACTGAAGCTTTCTTT.

This clone appeared once. This chain uses TRBV5-1 with TRBJ2-5; D might be TRBD1 (6 bases). Trimming left V 5 bases short and J 5 bases short, with 16 bases between. The germline V gene has CDR1 SGHRS and CDR2 YFSETQ. The CDR3 sequence is 14 residues long. CDR3 amino acids: CASRWTAAYETQYF. The CDR3 nucleotides read TGCGCCAGCAGGTGGACAGCCGCGTACGAGACCCAGTACTTC.

The genes are TRBV7-3 and TRBJ1-2, with a possible D match to TRBD1 (6 bases). Between the trimmed V and J ends, which lost 3 bases and 4 bases, there was a span of 15 bases. The CDR3 is 15 amino acids. Germline values: CDR1 SGHTA, CDR2 FQGTGA. CDR3 nucleotides: TGTGCCAGCAGCTTCCCCGGGGGGCGGGCCTATGGCTACACCTTC. Translation: CASSFPGGRAYGYTF.

The gene calls are TRBV12-3 or TRBV12-4 and TRBJ2-2; D might be TRBD2 (6 bases). The CDR3 runs to 13 residues. V lost 3 bases, J lost 8 bases, and 10 bases lay in between. Here the CDR3 reads CASSFMSGGELFF. The CDR3 DNA reads as TGTGCCAGCAGTTTTATGAGCGGGGGGGAGCTGTTTTTT.

The V gene is TRBV6-5, the J gene TRBJ2-7; D uncertain. The germline V gene has CDR1 MNHEY and CDR2 SVGAGI. CDR3 length: 14 residues. V was trimmed by 0 bases and J by 3 bases, leaving 9 bases between them. The CDR3 loop is CASSYSTAIYEQYF. As DNA, the CDR3 is TGTGCCAGCAGTTACTCCACAGCGATCTACGAGCAGTACTTC.

The chain employs TRBV2 and TRBJ2-2; D possibly uses TRBD1 or TRBD2 (6 bases each). V was shortened by 6 bases and J by 2 bases, with 13 bases between the two germline ends. This CDR3 is built from 15 residues. CDR1 SNHLY and CDR2 FYNNEI come from the germline V gene. The CDR3 DNA reads TGTGCCAGCAGCAGAAGGGGGGCTAACACCGGGGAGCTGTTTTTT. It translates to CASSRRGANTGELFF.

The chain joins TRBV30 to TRBJ2-5; D might be TRBD2 (5 bases). CDR1 GTSNPN and CDR2 SVGIG come from the germline V gene (reference sequence). The CDR3 has 10 residues. CDR3 residues: CVAGEETQYF. The CDR3 DNA sequence: TGTGTGGCCGGGGAAGAGACCCAGTACTTC. Full variable domain (remainder filled in from reference TRBV30 and TRBJ2-5): SQTIHQWPATLVQPVGSPLSLECTVEGTSNPNLYWYRQAAGRGLQLLFYSVGIGQISSEVPQNLSASRPQDRQFILSSKKLLLSDSGFYLCVAGEETQYFGPGTRLLVL.